A selection of T cell receptor beta chains follows, all from one sample in a study of T cells in Graves' hyperthyroidism and ophthalmopathy. TCRdb re-analysed the multiplex PCR reads in MiXCR, keeping a single row per CDR3 protein. The sample has about 710,000 distinct CDR3 sequences, about a sixth seen once. The sample taken for sequencing was blood. Every receptor here comes from a man aged 18-30 years with Graves' hyperthyroidism. Both conserved end residues are trimmed from each CDR3.

j_gene: TRBJ1-2
v_gene: TRBV12-3/TRBV12-4
CDR3aa: ASSLWVNYGYT

j_gene: TRBJ1-5
v_gene: TRBV12-3/TRBV12-4
CDR3aa: ASSPNVGGSNQPQH

j_gene: TRBJ2-2
v_gene: TRBV11-3
CDR3aa: ASTSGLAGSGELF

j_gene: TRBJ2-1
v_gene: TRBV29-1
CDR3aa: SVLAGHSTTYNEQF

j_gene: TRBJ2-2
v_gene: TRBV20-1
CDR3aa: SARVRGPLAGGELF

j_gene: TRBJ2-2
v_gene: TRBV2
CDR3aa: ASISWDTGELF

j_gene: TRBJ1-5
v_gene: TRBV5-8
CDR3aa: ASSWRDRGANQPQH

j_gene: TRBJ1-1
v_gene: TRBV20-1
CDR3aa: SARDPQAGTNTEAF

j_gene: TRBJ2-5
v_gene: TRBV4-1
CDR3aa: ASSQDGRGRQETQY

j_gene: TRBJ2-3
v_gene: TRBV11-2
CDR3aa: ASSSRQRDLFTDTQY

j_gene: TRBJ1-2
v_gene: TRBV10-1
CDR3aa: ASSADRVYGYT

j_gene: TRBJ2-3
v_gene: TRBV20-1
CDR3aa: SAKVLNTDTQY

j_gene: TRBJ2-5
v_gene: TRBV7-8
CDR3aa: ASSLLDHGLELQETQY

j_gene: TRBJ2-2
v_gene: TRBV20-1
CDR3aa: SAPGRGPGELF

j_gene: TRBJ1-1
v_gene: TRBV28
CDR3aa: ASSFRRDTEAF

j_gene: TRBJ2-7
v_gene: TRBV28
CDR3aa: ASTLYLAAPVYEQY

j_gene: TRBJ1-1
v_gene: TRBV12-3/TRBV12-4
CDR3aa: ASSFAGDAF

j_gene: TRBJ1-1
v_gene: TRBV20-1
CDR3aa: SAKGRGATEAF

j_gene: TRBJ2-1
v_gene: TRBV5-1
CDR3aa: ASSLYYGADNEQF

j_gene: TRBJ2-3
v_gene: TRBV6-1
CDR3aa: ASSAPTAFTDTQY

j_gene: TRBJ2-1
v_gene: TRBV7-3
CDR3aa: ASGLNSGRDNEQF

j_gene: TRBJ2-7
v_gene: TRBV6-1
CDR3aa: ASKRLAGGQY

j_gene: TRBJ1-1
v_gene: TRBV6-2/TRBV6-3
CDR3aa: ASSRAGNTEAF

j_gene: TRBJ1-2
v_gene: TRBV6-1
CDR3aa: ASRNTWTGKRDYGYT

j_gene: TRBJ2-2
v_gene: TRBV5-1
CDR3aa: ASVTGTVNTGELF

j_gene: TRBJ2-7
v_gene: TRBV6-2/TRBV6-3
CDR3aa: ASNPARTGPYEQY

j_gene: TRBJ2-1
v_gene: TRBV6-2/TRBV6-3
CDR3aa: ASSYYGRREGRNEQF

j_gene: TRBJ2-7
v_gene: TRBV4-3
CDR3aa: ASSQSILAGGYEQY

j_gene: TRBJ2-7
v_gene: TRBV7-2
CDR3aa: ASSIVGTSGSPTSYEQY

j_gene: TRBJ2-7
v_gene: TRBV4-3
CDR3aa: ASSQDRRGSIDEQY

j_gene: TRBJ2-3
v_gene: TRBV20-1
CDR3aa: SANSRDTQY

j_gene: TRBJ1-3
v_gene: TRBV5-1
CDR3aa: ASSPRLDRPGGNTIY

j_gene: TRBJ2-5
v_gene: TRBV9
CDR3aa: ASSSLGFLGAETQY

j_gene: TRBJ2-2
v_gene: TRBV24-1
CDR3aa: ATSDLLAGGDTGELF

j_gene: TRBJ2-7
v_gene: TRBV20-1
CDR3aa: SAKKSGKSSYEQY

j_gene: TRBJ2-1
v_gene: TRBV3-1
CDR3aa: ASSQRIEQF

j_gene: TRBJ2-2
v_gene: TRBV20-1
CDR3aa: SAQLAGGLAAGELF

j_gene: TRBJ2-1
v_gene: TRBV28
CDR3aa: ASDRSSYNEQF

j_gene: TRBJ2-7
v_gene: TRBV28
CDR3aa: ASTKILPRSYEQY

j_gene: TRBJ1-2
v_gene: TRBV6-1
CDR3aa: ASSQETVPTNYGYT

j_gene: TRBJ2-3
v_gene: TRBV7-8
CDR3aa: ASSFIRLVGMDTQY

j_gene: TRBJ2-7
v_gene: TRBV12-3/TRBV12-4
CDR3aa: ASTPGLAVYEQY

j_gene: TRBJ2-1
v_gene: TRBV5-8
CDR3aa: ASSLQSGLAGDFGIYNEQF

j_gene: TRBJ2-3
v_gene: TRBV27
CDR3aa: ASVSSRGRTDTQY

j_gene: TRBJ2-5
v_gene: TRBV12-3/TRBV12-4
CDR3aa: ASSPVGAPGDPLKETQY

j_gene: TRBJ1-5
v_gene: TRBV2
CDR3aa: ASSITTGYQPQH

j_gene: TRBJ2-1
v_gene: TRBV3-1
CDR3aa: ASRGFGYNEQF

j_gene: TRBJ2-7
v_gene: TRBV29-1
CDR3aa: SVRASPRDIEQC

j_gene: TRBJ1-1
v_gene: TRBV7-9
CDR3aa: ASSPAVTNTEAF

j_gene: TRBJ2-5
v_gene: TRBV25-1
CDR3aa: ASGHSQETQY

j_gene: TRBJ1-1
v_gene: TRBV7-2
CDR3aa: ASGLGLRGGTEAF

j_gene: TRBJ2-1
v_gene: TRBV20-1
CDR3aa: SARDVDRQF

j_gene: TRBJ1-4
v_gene: TRBV10-3
CDR3aa: AISEGWGTNEKLF

j_gene: TRBJ2-1
v_gene: TRBV7-9
CDR3aa: ASSLGTSGLSSYNEQF

j_gene: TRBJ2-7
v_gene: TRBV28
CDR3aa: ASSLGGAVLIKRWREGPEQY

j_gene: TRBJ2-5
v_gene: TRBV11-2
CDR3aa: ASRTGLAGWEGQETQY

j_gene: TRBJ2-7
v_gene: TRBV9
CDR3aa: ASSVGEGWYEQY

j_gene: TRBJ2-2
v_gene: TRBV28
CDR3aa: ASSPDHTGELF

j_gene: TRBJ2-3
v_gene: TRBV20-1
CDR3aa: SASARDRPWDTQY

j_gene: TRBJ2-1
v_gene: TRBV19
CDR3aa: ASSSLGVNNEQF